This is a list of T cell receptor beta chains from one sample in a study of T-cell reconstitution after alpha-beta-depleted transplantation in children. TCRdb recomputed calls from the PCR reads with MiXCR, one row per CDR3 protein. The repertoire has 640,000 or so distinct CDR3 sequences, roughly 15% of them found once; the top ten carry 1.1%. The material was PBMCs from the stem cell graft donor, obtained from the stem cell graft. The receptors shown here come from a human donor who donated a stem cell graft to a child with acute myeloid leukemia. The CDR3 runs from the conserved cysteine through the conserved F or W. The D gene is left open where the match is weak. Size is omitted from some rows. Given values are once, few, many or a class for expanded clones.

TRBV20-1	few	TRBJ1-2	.	CSARRRRRDNYGYTF	TGCAGTGCTAGAAGGAGAAGAAGGGATAACTATGGCTACACCTTC
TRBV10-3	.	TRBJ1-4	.	CAISRDSPGSEKLFF	TGTGCCATCAGCAGGGACTCTCCCGGTAGTGAAAAACTGTTTTTT
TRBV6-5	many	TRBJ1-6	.	CASSSSITTYNSPLHF	TGTGCCAGCAGTTCCTCTATAACCACCTATAATTCACCCCTCCACTTT
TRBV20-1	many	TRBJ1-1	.	CSALPPQGYTEAFF	TGCAGTGCTCTTCCCCCCCAGGGTTACACTGAAGCTTTCTTT
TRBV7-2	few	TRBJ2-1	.	CASSFAGTEQFF	TGTGCCAGCAGCTTTGCCGGGACAGAGCAGTTCTTC
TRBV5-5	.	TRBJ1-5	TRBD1	CASSSATTGFRNQPQHF	TGTGCCAGCAGTTCAGCCACGACAGGGTTCAGAAATCAGCCCCAGCATTTT
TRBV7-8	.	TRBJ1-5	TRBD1	CASSLSGQAAQPQHF	TGTGCCAGCAGCTTATCGGGACAGGCGGCTCAGCCCCAGCATTTT
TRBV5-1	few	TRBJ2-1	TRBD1	CASSLPGTGGNEQFF	TGCGCCAGCAGCTTACCGGGGACAGGGGGCAATGAGCAGTTCTTC
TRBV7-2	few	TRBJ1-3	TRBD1	CASSLPHRGPGNTIYF	TGTGCCAGCAGCTTACCCCACAGGGGGCCTGGAAACACCATATATTTT
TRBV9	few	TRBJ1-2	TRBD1	CASRGQGRGYTF	TGTGCCAGCAGGGGACAGGGACGCGGCTACACCTTC
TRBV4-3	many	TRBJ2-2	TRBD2	CASSPHVPSGHRLDGELFF	TGCGCCAGCAGCCCCCACGTCCCTAGCGGTCACAGACTGGACGGGGAGCTGTTTTTT
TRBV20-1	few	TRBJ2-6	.	CSAGDPSGANVLTF	TGCAGTGCGGGTGACCCCTCTGGGGCCAACGTCCTGACTTTC
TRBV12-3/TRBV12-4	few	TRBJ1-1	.	CASSSDLMNTEAFF	TGTGCCAGCAGTTCCGATCTCATGAACACTGAAGCTTTCTTT
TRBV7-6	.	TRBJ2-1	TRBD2	CASSESGGDEQFF	TGTGCCAGCAGCGAGAGTGGGGGGGATGAGCAGTTCTTC
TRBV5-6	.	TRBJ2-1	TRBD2	CASSFMPSGGAAEQFF	TGTGCCAGCAGCTTTATGCCTAGCGGGGGGGCCGCTGAGCAGTTCTTC
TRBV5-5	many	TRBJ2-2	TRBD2	CASSLGLAVEIGELFF	TGTGCCAGCAGCCTGGGACTAGCGGTAGAGATCGGGGAGCTGTTTTTT
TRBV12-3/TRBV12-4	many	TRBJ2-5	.	CASSLTGSETQYF	TGTGCCAGCAGTTTAACGGGTTCGGAGACCCAGTACTTC
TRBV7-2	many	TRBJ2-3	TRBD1	CASSKRQGQIADTQYF	TGTGCCAGCAGCAAACGACAGGGGCAAATAGCAGATACGCAGTATTTT